These 24 T cell receptor beta chains share one sample of origin, sequenced in a study of blood T cell repertoires in COVID-19. Using immunoSEQ multiplex PCR, the repertoire was profiled, and TCRdb retains in-frame clones only, with some absent. The data contain some 120,000 clones, 75% to 90% of them singletons. Sequenced sample: peripheral blood. These receptors were obtained from a woman aged 45-60 years who had recovered from COVID-19.

The chain recombines TRBV30 with TRBJ2-6, with D perhaps matching TRBD1 (5 bases). CDR1 and CDR2 from the germline V gene are GTSNPN and SVGIG (reference sequence). This CDR3 is built from 15 residues. The V end lost 1 base, the J end lost 4 bases, and 11 bases lay between the germline ends. This chain's CDR3 is CAWSARVSGANVLTF. CDR3 nucleotide sequence: TGTGCCTGGAGTGCCAGGGTATCAGGGGCCAACGTCCTGACTTTC.

This clone was counted a few times. This chain links TRBV2 with TRBJ2-6; D is undetermined. The CDR3 is made up of 13 amino acids. Germline V lookup: CDR1 SNHLY, CDR2 FYNNEI. V was pared by 7 bases and J by 0 bases, with 4 bases between. CDR3 nucleotides: TGTGCCAGCACTAGCTCTGGGGCCAACGTCCTGACTTTC. Residues: CASTSSGANVLTF.

The rearrangement uses TRBV7-2 and TRBJ2-6; D might be TRBD1 (7 bases). CDR3 length: 18 amino acids. V was cut by 3 bases and J by 5 bases, with 20 bases left in between. Germline loops: CDR1 SGHTA, CDR2 FQGNSA. DNA for the CDR3: TGTGCCAGCAGCTTCAGACAGGGAGGCGCTGGTAGGGCCAACGTCCTGACTTTC. Its translation: CASSFRQGGAGRANVLTF.

The genes are TRBV11-2 and TRBJ1-2; a weak D match, TRBD1 (6 bases). V dropped 5 bases and J dropped 0 bases, with 13 bases sitting between them. The CDR3 covers 15 residues. Germline V lookup: CDR1 SGHAT, CDR2 FQNNGV. CDR3 in DNA: TGTGCCAGCAGCGGAACACAGGGAGCTAACTATGGCTACACCTTC. Translation gives CASSGTQGANYGYTF.

The chain combines TRBV11-3 with TRBJ1-2; possible D gene TRBD1, 6 bases. Trimming stripped 4 bases from V and 5 bases from J, with 11 bases between. The CDR3 has 13 amino acids. Per germline, CDR1 SGHNT and CDR2 YENEEA. The CDR3 bases are TGTGCCAGCAGCTCGACAGGAGTATATGGCTACACCTTC. Its protein product is CASSSTGVYGYTF.

The gene calls are TRBV6-4 and TRBJ2-3, with TRBD2 matching over 10 bases. The germline CDR1 and CDR2 sequences are MRHNA and SNTAGT. V dropped 1 base and J dropped 2; count of bases not matched to a gene: 3. The CDR3 consists of 16 residues. In DNA, the CDR3 is TGTGCCAGCAGTGACTTTCTAGCGGGAGCCACAGATACGCAGTATTTT. It is translated as CASSDFLAGATDTQYF.

The chain has TRBV4-3 and TRBJ2-7; 12 nucleotides agree with TRBD2. Germline-derived CDR1 and CDR2 are LGHNA and YSLEER. J lost 1 base, V lost 4 bases, and 8 bases had no gene match. This CDR3 is built from 17 residues. As DNA, the CDR3 is TGCGCCAGCAGCCTCGGGACTAGCGGGCACTCGTCCTACGAGCAGTACTTC. It specifies CASSLGTSGHSSYEQYF.

This chain links TRBV29-1 with TRBJ2-5; 12 bases are shared with TRBD1. Germline loops: CDR1 SQVTM, CDR2 ANQGSEA. The CDR3 contains 15 residues. The J segment lost 7 bases and the V segment lost 6 bases, leaving 12 bases of the junction unmatched. The CDR3 bases are TGCAGCGTGGGCTCCGGGACAGGGGGCGCCCCGACCCAGTACTTC. Translated, it gives CSVGSGTGGAPTQYF.

This chain connects TRBV4-1 to TRBJ2-7; TRBD2 agrees at 13 bases. With V trimmed by 2 bases and J by 3 bases, 4 bases remained unmatched. This CDR3 contains 16 residues. Germline CDR1 is MGHRA and CDR2 is YSYEKL. In DNA form, the CDR3 reads TGCGCCAGCAGCCAACCGGGACTAGCGGGGATCTACGAGCAGTACTTC. Protein product: CASSQPGLAGIYEQYF.

The chain uses TRBV11-3 and TRBJ2-3; 9 nucleotides match TRBD2. The CDR3 totals 17 residues. Trimming took 1 base from V and 5 from J; bases not matched to a gene: 10. Per germline, CDR1 SGHNT and CDR2 YENEEA. CDR3 protein: CASSLGLAGSPRDTQYF. The CDR3 DNA reads as TGTGCCAGCAGCTTAGGGCTAGCGGGGTCCCCCAGAGATACGCAGTATTTT.

The rearrangement joins TRBV18 to TRBJ1-1; TRBD1 is a possible D gene (5 bases). CDR3 length: 11 amino acids. V was pared by 6 bases and J by 11 bases, with 13 bases between. CDR1 is KGHSH and CDR2 is LQKENI in the germline V gene. Here the CDR3 reads CASSGGVSAFF. The CDR3 nucleotides are TGTGCCAGCTCCGGGGGGGTATCGGCTTTCTTT.

The chain combines TRBV6-5 with TRBJ1-5; no clear D gene. Germline V CDR1 and CDR2: MNHEY, SVGAGI. The V end was cut by 6 bases, the J end by 5 bases, with 11 bases between. CDR3 length: 13 residues. CDR3 amino acids: CASRSLYDQPQHF. In DNA, the CDR3 is TGTGCCAGCAGGTCGCTATACGATCAGCCCCAGCATTTT.

The chain is built from TRBV6-5 and TRBJ1-2; TRBD1 might be the D (6 bases). Germline V gene lookup returns CDR1 MNHEY and CDR2 SVGAGI. The CDR3 is 13 residues long. V lost 8 bases and J lost 5, with 15 bases in between. The CDR3 protein is CASSIGQLYGYTF. The CDR3, as DNA: TGTGCCAGCTCAATTGGACAGTTATATGGCTACACCTTC.

The genes are TRBV15 and TRBJ1-3; 8 positions match TRBD1. The trim removed 6 bases at V and 1 base at J, leaving 5 bases unmatched. The CDR3 has 15 amino acids. The V gene's germline CDR1 is LNHNV and CDR2 YYDKDF (reference sequence). DNA of the CDR3: TGTGCCACCAGAACAGGGGGGATTTCTGGAAACACCATATATTTT. Its protein is CATRTGGISGNTIYF.

This clone was seen a few times. The sample has other DNA sequences that encode this CDR3 too. This sequence joins TRBV5-6 and TRBJ1-1; no firm D call. The CDR3 contains 12 residues. CDR1 is SGHDT, CDR2 YYEEEE, per germline. V shed 1 base and J shed 5 bases, with 6 bases lying between them. The CDR3 sequence is CASSLRGTEAFF. The CDR3 DNA follows: TGTGCCAGCAGCTTGAGAGGGACTGAAGCTTTCTTT.

The rearrangement joins TRBV25-1 to TRBJ2-1; no definite D call. Germline-derived CDR1 and CDR2 are MGHDK and SYGVNS. Trimming removed 1 base at V and 5 bases at J, with 6 bases between. This CDR3 contains 13 residues. The CDR3 nucleotides read TGTGCCAGCAGTGAATTCAGAAACAATGAGCAGTTCTTC. Its translation is CASSEFRNNEQFF.

The V and J genes are TRBV5-1 and TRBJ2-5, with 9 bases aligning to TRBD2. J was trimmed by 4 bases and V by 0 bases; bases with no gene match: 4. The CDR3 spans 15 residues. The V gene's germline CDR1 is SGHRS and CDR2 YFSETQ. CDR3 residues: CASSLASGGLETQYF. In nucleotides, the CDR3 is TGCGCCAGCAGCTTGGCCAGCGGGGGGCTAGAGACCCAGTACTTC.

The rearrangement uses TRBV6-5 and TRBJ1-3, with TRBD1 matching over 12 bases. There are 15 residues in the CDR3. Germline CDR1 is MNHEY and CDR2 is SVGAGI. Trimming cost V 6 bases and J 4 bases; bases outside gene matches: 4. The CDR3 nucleotides read TGTGCCAGCAGCCGGGACAGGGGGCTCGGAAACACCATATATTTT. Its protein is CASSRDRGLGNTIYF.

This clone was observed a handful of times. The chain joins TRBV28 to TRBJ1-3; 7 nucleotides match TRBD1. The length of the CDR3 is 14 residues. Germline values: CDR1 MDHEN, CDR2 SYDVKM. With 6 bases clipped from V and 4 bases from J, the junction kept 6 bases outside the gene matches. The chain's CDR3 is CASRIAGGGNTIYF. The CDR3 DNA sequence: TGTGCCAGCAGGATAGCAGGGGGAGGAAACACCATATATTTT. The full variable domain, its missing parts supplied by reference TRBV28 and TRBJ1-3, is DVKVTQSSRYLVKRTGEKVFLECVQDMDHENMFWYRQDPGLGLRLIYFSYDVKMKEKGDIPEGYSVSREKKERFSLILESASTNQTSMYLCASRIAGGGNTIYFGEGSWLTVV.

The chain uses TRBV5-1 and TRBJ1-3; weak D call: TRBD1 (6 bases). The CDR3 sequence is 15 residues long. Per the germline V gene, CDR1 is SGHRS and CDR2 is YFSETQ. V gave up 1 base and J gave up 3 bases, with 11 bases separating them. The CDR3 DNA follows: TGCGCCAGCAGCTTGACAGGGAAGGGTGGAAACACCATATATTTT. This codes for CASSLTGKGGNTIYF.

The chain carries TRBV30 and TRBJ2-2; 11 positions agree with TRBD1. The junction had 5 bases not matched to a gene; V was cut back by 4 bases and J by 4 bases. This CDR3 is 15 amino acids long. From germline, CDR1 is GTSNPN and CDR2 SVGIG (reference sequence). The CDR3 sequence: CAWISGTGGTGELFF. The CDR3 DNA follows: TGTGCCTGGATTTCGGGGACAGGGGGCACCGGGGAGCTGTTTTTT.

CDR3 region: CASSVDRAGDTQYF. Written as DNA, the CDR3 is TGCGCCAGCAGCGTGGACAGGGCGGGAGATACGCAGTATTTT. The genes are TRBV5-1 and TRBJ2-3; 8 bases line up with TRBD1. The V and J ends lost 4 bases and 5 bases, in that order; junction bases with no gene match: 6. The CDR3 has 14 amino acids. Germline V CDR1 and CDR2: SGHRS, YFSETQ.

V gene TRBV6-1 combines with J gene TRBJ1-3; the match to TRBD1 covers 7 bases. V shed 5 bases and J 2 bases; nucleotides not matched to a gene: 6. Germline loops: CDR1 MNHNS, CDR2 SASEGT. This CDR3 spans 15 amino acids. CDR3: CASSSRTGPGNTIYF. As DNA, the CDR3 is TGTGCCAGCAGTTCTCGGACAGGCCCTGGAAACACCATATATTTT.

The V gene is TRBV5-1, the J gene TRBJ2-1, with no clear D. This CDR3 has 13 amino acids. Germline CDR1 and CDR2: SGHRS and YFSETQ. V was clipped by 0 bases and J by 9 bases, with 10 bases between them. The DNA for the CDR3 is TGCGCCAGCAGCTTGGACCCCACGGGTGAGCAGTTCTTC. It codes for CASSLDPTGEQFF.